A single sample is the source of the 2 T cell receptor beta chains below, sequenced in a study of human T cells and chemical hapten exposure. Time point of the sample: patch test 3, about 24 weeks after DPC sensitization. The treatment is: therapeutic diphenylcyclopropenone sensitization with weekly scalp DPC. TCRdb processed the RACE reads anew with MiXCR; each CDR3 protein has one entry. The sample shows about 97,000 distinct CDR3 sequences, around a quarter of them seen only once. The sample was whole blood, taken in connection with sensitization to the hapten diphenylcyclopropenone (DPC). These receptors came from a man aged 35 to 55 with alopecia areata. Some clones in this sample may be carry-over from other donors' samples.

The CDR3 protein is CASSQGPSGDYNEQFF. For the CDR3, the DNA is TGCGCCAGCAGCCAGGGGCCTAGCGGGGACTACAATGAGCAGTTCTTC. This chain joins TRBV4-1 and TRBJ2-1, with 9 positions matching TRBD2. The J segment lost 3 bases and the V segment lost 3 bases, leaving 6 bases of the junction unmatched. This CDR3 has 16 residues. Germline V gives CDR1 MGHRA, CDR2 YSYEKL.

The genes are TRBV30 and TRBJ1-1; possibly TRBD1 for D (5 bases). The CDR3 contains 14 residues. The V end was cut by 2 bases, the J end by 0 bases, with 10 bases between. The germline CDR1 and CDR2 sequences are GTSNPN and SVGIG (reference sequence). The CDR3 loop is CAWSWGQVNTEAFF. The CDR3 DNA sequence: TGTGCCTGGAGTTGGGGCCAGGTGAACACTGAAGCTTTCTTT.